These 23 T cell receptor beta chains were sequenced from one sample in a study of blood T cell repertoires in COVID-19. Profiling relied on immunoSEQ multiplex PCR, and the TCRdb table lists in-frame clones only, not all of them. The table shows fewer than 300,000 clones, with roughly 90% occurring only once. Source material: PBMCs or T cells enriched from blood (not recorded which). Every receptor here comes from a woman aged 25 to 45 who had recovered from COVID-19.

V is TRBV9 and J is TRBJ2-7; perhaps TRBD1 as D (6 bases). The CDR3 covers 15 residues. Deletions cut 0 bases from V and 4 bases from J, with 14 bases between. Per germline, CDR1 SGDLS and CDR2 YYNGEE. The CDR3 DNA follows: TGTGCCAGCAGCGTAGCGACAGGCTTGAGGTACGAGCAGTACTTC. It codes for CASSVATGLRYEQYF.

This clone was recorded a few times. The chain joins TRBV3-1 (or the pseudogene TRBV3-2) to TRBJ2-5; 7 bases match TRBD2. The germline CDR1 and CDR2 sequences are LGHDT and YNNKEL (reference sequence). The CDR3 totals 14 residues. J was trimmed by 4 bases and V by 7 bases; bases with no gene match: 9. CDR3 sequence reads: CASTRGTGGETQYF. Written as DNA, the CDR3 is TGTGCCAGCACCCGAGGAACGGGGGGAGAGACCCAGTACTTC.

In nucleotides, the CDR3 is TGTGCCAGCAGCTCACCCGGGACAACCTATGGCTACACCTTC. This translates into CASSSPGTTYGYTF. J is TRBJ1-2 and V is TRBV7-9; TRBD1 is a possible D gene (6 bases). The V end lost 4 bases, the J end lost 4 bases, and 13 bases lay between the germline ends. The CDR3 consists of 14 residues. The germline V gene has CDR1 SEHNR and CDR2 FQNEAQ (reference sequence).

The V and J genes are TRBV6-5 and TRBJ1-1, with D maybe TRBD1 (6 bases). Trimming stripped 6 bases from V and 5 bases from J, with 13 bases between. The CDR3 spans 13 residues. Looked up from germline, CDR1 is MNHEY and CDR2 is SVGAGI. This CDR3 is CASSLQGLTEAFF. The CDR3 bases are TGTGCCAGCAGCTTACAGGGTTTGACTGAAGCTTTCTTT.

This chain joins TRBV19 and TRBJ1-3; D is perhaps TRBD1 (6 bases). V was trimmed by 9 bases and J by 3 bases, leaving 12 bases between them. This CDR3 is built from 13 residues. Germline CDR1 LNHDA, CDR2 SQIVND (reference sequence). CDR3 nucleotide sequence: TGTGCCAGCAGCGGACAGATTGGAAACACCATATATTTT. Translating gives CASSGQIGNTIYF.

The genes are TRBV30 and TRBJ1-4; D ambiguous. This CDR3 has 14 residues. The germline V gene has CDR1 GTSNPN and CDR2 SVGIG (reference sequence). V gave up 2 bases and J gave up 2 bases, with 9 bases separating them. The CDR3 sequence: CAWSLEATNEKLFF. For the CDR3, the DNA is TGTGCCTGGAGTCTAGAAGCTACTAATGAAAAACTGTTTTTT. Combining the CDR3 with reference TRBV30 and TRBJ1-4 gives the whole variable domain SQTIHQWPATLVQPVGSPLSLECTVEGTSNPNLYWYRQAAGRGLQLLFYSVGIGQISSEVPQNLSASRPQDRQFILSSKKLLLSDSGFYLCAWSLEATNEKLFFGSGTQLSVL.

The chain couples TRBV7-8 to TRBJ1-5; 7 nucleotides match TRBD1. J lost 2 bases, V lost 1 base, and 5 bases had no gene match. The germline V gene encodes CDR1 SGHVS and CDR2 FQNEAQ. There are 16 residues in the CDR3. The CDR3 nucleotides are TGTGCCAGCAGCTTAGAGCCCGGACAGGGCAATCAGCCCCAGCATTTT. Its protein is CASSLEPGQGNQPQHF.

V gene TRBV6-9 combines with J gene TRBJ1-3; TRBD1 agrees at 7 bases. CDR1 and CDR2 (germline): MNHGY, SVAAGI. The V segment lost 7 bases and the J segment 0 bases; nucleotides outside the gene matches: 12. The CDR3 runs 17 residues. The CDR3 nucleotides read TGTGCCAGCACTATAAGGACAGGCGATTACTCTGGAAACACCATATATTTT. Translated: CASTIRTGDYSGNTIYF.

This chain connects TRBV29-1 to TRBJ2-4, with 7 bases matching TRBD1. Per germline, CDR1 SQVTM and CDR2 ANQGSEA. The CDR3 totals 15 residues. After removal of 1 base from V and 4 bases from J, the junction contained 7 bases not matched to a gene. The CDR3 protein is CSVEGEQGSKNIQYF. As DNA, the CDR3 is TGCAGCGTTGAAGGTGAACAGGGGAGTAAAAACATTCAGTACTTC.

This clone has only one observation. The rearrangement joins TRBV18 to TRBJ2-7, with 14 positions matching TRBD2. V lost 0 bases, J lost 10 bases, and 2 bases stayed unmatched. The V gene's germline CDR1 is KGHSH and CDR2 LQKENI. The CDR3 runs 14 residues. The CDR3 bases are TGTGCCAGCTCACCACCGGGACTAGCGGGAGTCCAGTACTTC. It is translated as CASSPPGLAGVQYF.

The chain employs TRBV6-5 and TRBJ1-6, with D perhaps TRBD1 (5 bases). Trimming removed 5 bases from V and 5 bases from J, with 13 bases in between. CDR1 MNHEY and CDR2 SVGAGI come from the germline V gene. CDR3 length: 15 residues. The CDR3: CASSRRDSNNSPLHF. CDR3 nucleotide sequence: TGTGCCAGCAGTCGCAGAGACAGTAATAATTCACCCCTCCACTTT.

This chain joins TRBV24-1 and TRBJ1-5, with a possible D match to TRBD1 (5 bases). The CDR3 is made up of 14 amino acids. V lost 5 bases to trimming and J lost 4 bases, with 11 bases between them. The germline gives CDR1 KGHDR, CDR2 SFDVKD. CDR3 bases: TGTGCCACCAGTGGGGCAGGGTTGAATCAGCCCCAGCATTTT. It yields the protein CATSGAGLNQPQHF.

V is TRBV4-2 and J is TRBJ2-7; D unresolved. This CDR3 spans 13 amino acids. From germline, CDR1 is LGHNA and CDR2 YNFKEQ. V lost 4 bases to trimming and J lost 5 bases, with 12 bases between them. DNA of the CDR3: TGTGCCAGCAGCCCCCAGGTCTCGGACGAGCAGTACTTC. Its protein is CASSPQVSDEQYF.

The rearrangement links TRBV6-5 to TRBJ1-3; D may be TRBD1 (6 bases). This CDR3 contains 14 residues. Germline-derived CDR1 and CDR2 are MNHEY and SVGAGI. V was trimmed by 7 bases and J by 2 bases, leaving 12 bases between them. The CDR3 DNA is TGTGCCAGCACTCAAGGACAGCCTGGAAACACCATATATTTT. Protein product: CASTQGQPGNTIYF.

The J gene is TRBJ2-5, the V gene TRBV28; D might be TRBD1 (6 bases). Trimming shortened V by 4 bases and J by 4 bases, and 19 bases separated the two germline ends. The V gene's germline CDR1 is MDHEN and CDR2 SYDVKM. The CDR3 length is 16 residues. CDR3 in DNA: TGTGCCAGCAGTTCTCCCTCGCCAGGGGTAGGAGAGACCCAGTACTTC. As protein: CASSSPSPGVGETQYF.

The V gene is TRBV29-1, the J gene TRBJ1-2; unclear D gene. The V and J ends lost 2 bases and 5 bases respectively, with 9 bases between them. Germline V gene sequence: CDR1 SQVTM, CDR2 ANQGSEA. The CDR3 contains 12 residues. The CDR3 region has the DNA TGCAGCGTTGAAACCAACTCGTATGGCTACACCTTC. This translates into CSVETNSYGYTF.

The CDR3: CSVARHGGNTGELFF. DNA for the CDR3: TGCAGCGTAGCCCGACACGGAGGTAACACCGGGGAGCTGTTTTTT. The genes are TRBV29-1 and TRBJ2-2, with D possibly TRBD2 on 5 matching bases. The CDR3 extends over 15 amino acids. Germline V CDR1 and CDR2: SQVTM, ANQGSEA. V was cut by 6 bases and J by 2 bases, with 16 bases left in between.

The gene calls are TRBV3-1 (or the pseudogene TRBV3-2) and TRBJ2-2; maybe TRBD1 (6 bases). The CDR3 has 15 residues. Germline lookup yields CDR1 LGHDT and CDR2 YNNKEL (reference sequence). V was cut by 1 base and J by 1 base, with 7 bases left in between. In nucleotides, the CDR3 is TGTGCCAGCAGCCAAGCGGGACAGAACACCGGGGAGCTGTTTTTT. It is translated as CASSQAGQNTGELFF.

V gene TRBV6-2 or TRBV6-3 combines with J gene TRBJ2-7; D not resolved. The V and J ends lost 6 bases and 11 bases respectively, with 14 bases between them. Germline CDR1 MNHEY, CDR2 SVGEGT. The CDR3 length is 11 residues. The CDR3 loop reads CASSDSFPKYF. The CDR3 nucleotides are TGTGCCAGCAGCGATAGTTTCCCCAAGTACTTC.

The chain uses TRBV25-1 and TRBJ1-1, with D perhaps matching TRBD1 (5 bases). CDR1 is MGHDK and CDR2 is SYGVNS in the germline V gene. The V end was cut by 3 bases, the J end by 1 base, with 12 bases between. This CDR3 has 15 amino acids. The CDR3 spells CASSDAGLTNTEAFF. CDR3 sequence (DNA): TGTGCCAGCAGTGACGCGGGACTCACGAACACTGAAGCTTTCTTT.

This rearrangement joins TRBV7-9 to TRBJ2-7; D gene unclear. The V gene lost 5 bases and the J gene lost 7 bases, with 9 bases spanning the gap. The CDR3 covers 11 residues. Per germline, CDR1 SEHNR and CDR2 FQNEAQ (reference sequence). CDR3: CASSREMEQYF. The DNA of the CDR3 is TGTGCCAGCAGCCGTGAGATGGAGCAGTACTTC.

The gene calls are TRBV28 and TRBJ2-7, with D tentatively TRBD2 (6 bases). The germline V gene encodes CDR1 MDHEN and CDR2 SYDVKM. The CDR3 has 13 amino acids. The V and J ends lost 3 bases and 7 bases respectively, with 13 bases between them. Here the CDR3 reads CASSFPGGLEQYF. In DNA, the CDR3 is TGTGCCAGCAGTTTCCCCGGGGGACTTGAGCAGTACTTC.

The gene calls are TRBV25-1 and TRBJ2-7; D is possibly TRBD1 (6 bases). The V gene lost 5 bases and the J gene lost 1 base, with 9 bases spanning the gap. CDR1 MGHDK and CDR2 SYGVNS come from the germline V gene. CDR3 length: 13 residues. This chain's CDR3 is CASSSGQSYEQYF. Written as DNA, the CDR3 is TGTGCCAGCAGTTCAGGACAGTCCTACGAGCAGTACTTC.